The source of this T cell receptor (beta chain) is a study of T cells in Graves' hyperthyroidism and ophthalmopathy. Authors of the study amplified TCR beta CDR3 regions from RNA transcripts. A set of HTBI primers served as the primers for a first-round RT-PCR of the TCR CDR3. One entry per CDR3 protein, called by TCRdb with MiXCR from the multiplex PCR reads. The profile shows about 640,000 distinct CDR3 sequences, 13% to 15% of them singletons. Findings and limits, study-wide: Ophthalmopathy, which appeared later, was predicted by the model a median around 6 months before onset. Patients with ophthalmopathy were separated from those with stable hyperthyroidism by a 13 V-J model.

This CDR3 spans 16 amino acids. Germline V lookup: CDR1 SGHKS, CDR2 YYEKEE (reference sequence). With 5 bases clipped from V and 3 bases from J, the junction kept 8 bases outside the gene matches. This clonotype appeared a few times. Its antigen remains unknown. Diagnoses used clinical symptoms, serum thyroxine and TRAb, thyroid ultrasound and orbital computed tomography. The source material was blood. The chain recombines TRBV5-5 with TRBJ2-7; 13 bases align to TRBD2. The receptor was isolated from a woman aged 45-65 years with Graves' ophthalmopathy. The CDR3 protein is CASSFGGTSGNYEQYF. The CDR3 bases are TGTGCCAGCAGTTTCGGTGGGACTAGCGGGAACTACGAGCAGTACTTC.